This T cell receptor beta chain is from a study of T cell responses to AZD1222 COVID-19 vaccine. General study results and limits: A reported finding is that nearly half of spike-specific TCRs target unmutated variant regions.

The germline gives CDR1 LGHDT, CDR2 YNNKEL (reference sequence). Trimming pared 4 bases from V and 3 bases from J, leaving 7 bases between. CDR3 length: 13 amino acids. Concerning this clone: Its matching antigen is unknown.

Produced via immunoSEQ multiplex PCR; TCRdb's table is partial and in-frame only. The sample shows more than 100,000 clones, 90% of them seen only once. The clonotype was recovered from an adult in good health. The V call is TRBV3-1 (or the pseudogene TRBV3-2), the J call TRBJ2-4; D is ambiguous. The material was peripheral blood, obtained on day 0 of AZD1222 vaccination. This chain's CDR3 is CASSPGIKNIQYF. The CDR3 nucleotides are TGTGCCAGCAGCCCAGGAATCAAAAACATTCAGTACTTC.